Below, 7 T cell receptor beta chains from the same sample are listed, as sequenced in a study of radiation and T cells in renal cell carcinoma. As to time point: blood 2 weeks post-SBRT. The treatment is: 15 Gy SBRT to primary tumor, nephrectomy 4 weeks later. Profiling relied on immunoSEQ multiplex PCR, and the TCRdb table lists in-frame clones only, not all of them. The sample lists about 150,000 clones, 87% seen once, with roughly 13% in the top ten. Sequencing was performed on blood, taken from a patient whose treatment included radiotherapy and nephrectomy. Receptor source: a woman aged 50 to 65 with renal cell carcinoma.

This chain joins TRBV13 and TRBJ1-5, with D possibly matching TRBD1 (5 bases). The CDR3 is 16 residues long. Germline V CDR1 and CDR2: PRHDT, FYEKMQ (reference sequence). The germline V and J ends were trimmed by 4 bases and 2 bases, with 15 bases remaining between them. The CDR3, as DNA: TGTGCCAGCAGCTGGGGGGGGACCCGAGGCAATCAGCCCCAGCATTTT. It encodes CASSWGGTRGNQPQHF.

The chain carries TRBV19 and TRBJ1-1; D remains ambiguous. V shed 5 bases and J shed 2 bases, with 21 bases lying between them. Germline V gene data show CDR1 as LNHDA and CDR2 as SQIVND (reference sequence). The CDR3 consists of 17 residues. The CDR3, as DNA: TGTGCCAGTAGTCCCCGAGCCTGGCCAACAATCAACACTGAAGCTTTCTTT. Protein product: CASSPRAWPTINTEAFF.

This clone has just one count. The V call is TRBV7-9, the J call TRBJ2-7; no definite D call. The CDR3 is 13 residues long. V was clipped by 4 bases and J by 5 bases, with 12 bases between them. CDR1 is SEHNR and CDR2 is FQNEAQ in the germline V gene (reference sequence). The CDR3: CASSSGLADEQYF. In DNA form, the CDR3 reads TGTGCCAGCAGCTCGGGCCTCGCGGACGAGCAGTACTTC.

The CDR3 sequence is CASSFPYEKLFF. CDR3 DNA sequence: TGTGCCAGCAGCTTCCCTTATGAAAAACTGTTTTTT. The chain couples TRBV7-8 to TRBJ1-4, with D uncertain. Germline V CDR1 and CDR2: SGHVS, FQNEAQ. Trimming removed 3 bases from V and 6 bases from J, with 5 bases in between. The CDR3 loop spans 12 amino acids.

This clone has only one observation. The chain has TRBV7-2 and TRBJ2-1; D perhaps matches TRBD2 (6 bases). The germline V and J ends were trimmed by 1 base and 9 bases, with 22 bases remaining between them. The CDR3 is made up of 17 amino acids. Germline values: CDR1 SGHTA, CDR2 FQGNSA. CDR3 protein: CASSLVGRRGGGGEQFF. The CDR3 DNA follows: TGTGCCAGCAGCTTAGTTGGCCGAAGGGGAGGAGGAGGTGAGCAGTTCTTC.

Concerning this clone: At one end, the junction sequence differs from germline, possibly due to a read error. In DNA, the CDR3 is TGTGCCAGCAGTGTAGGACAGGGCGGCGTTTTC. Translated, it gives CASSVGQGGVF. The chain couples TRBV28 to TRBJ1-2; 8 positions agree with TRBD1. Germline CDR1 reads MDHEN; CDR2 reads SYDVKM. The CDR3 runs 11 residues.

In nucleotides, the CDR3 is TGTGCCAGCAGACGACAGGGCTTGAATGGCTACACCTTC. This gives the protein CASRRQGLNGYTF. The V call is TRBV6-5, the J call TRBJ1-2, with TRBD1 identical over 7 bases. CDR1 MNHEY and CDR2 SVGAGI come from the germline V gene. The CDR3 runs to 13 residues. Trimming cost V 6 bases and J 6 bases; bases outside gene matches: 7.